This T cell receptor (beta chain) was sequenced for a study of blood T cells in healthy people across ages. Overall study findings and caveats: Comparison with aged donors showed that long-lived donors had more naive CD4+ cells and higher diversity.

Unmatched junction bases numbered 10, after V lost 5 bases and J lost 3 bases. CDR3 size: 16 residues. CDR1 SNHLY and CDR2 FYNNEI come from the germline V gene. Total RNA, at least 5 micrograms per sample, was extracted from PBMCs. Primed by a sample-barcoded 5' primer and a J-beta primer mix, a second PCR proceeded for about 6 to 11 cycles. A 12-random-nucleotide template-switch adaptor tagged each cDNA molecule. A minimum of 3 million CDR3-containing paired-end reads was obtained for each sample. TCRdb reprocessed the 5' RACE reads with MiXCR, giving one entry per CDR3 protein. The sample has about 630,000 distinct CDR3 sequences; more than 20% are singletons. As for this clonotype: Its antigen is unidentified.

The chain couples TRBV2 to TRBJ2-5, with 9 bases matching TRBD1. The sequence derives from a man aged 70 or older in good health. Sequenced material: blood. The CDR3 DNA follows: TGTGCCAGCAGTCGCGGGTACAGGGGGCCCGAAGAGACCCAGTACTTC. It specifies CASSRGYRGPEETQYF.